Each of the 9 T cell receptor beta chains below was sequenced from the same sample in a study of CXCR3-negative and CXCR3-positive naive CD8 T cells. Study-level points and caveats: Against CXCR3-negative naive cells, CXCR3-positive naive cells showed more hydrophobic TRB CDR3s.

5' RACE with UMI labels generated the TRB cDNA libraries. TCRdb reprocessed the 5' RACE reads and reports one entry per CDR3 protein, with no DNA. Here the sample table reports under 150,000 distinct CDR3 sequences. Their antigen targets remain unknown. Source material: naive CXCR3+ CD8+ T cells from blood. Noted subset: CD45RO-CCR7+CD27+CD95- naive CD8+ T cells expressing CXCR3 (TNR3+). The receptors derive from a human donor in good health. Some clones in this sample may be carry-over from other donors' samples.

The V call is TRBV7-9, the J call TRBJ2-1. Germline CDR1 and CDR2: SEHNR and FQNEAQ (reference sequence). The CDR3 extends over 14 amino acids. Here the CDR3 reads CASGSSKQNTEQFF.

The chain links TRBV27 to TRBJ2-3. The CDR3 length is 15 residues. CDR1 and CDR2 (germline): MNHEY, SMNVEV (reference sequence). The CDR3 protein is CASSLGGSNTDTQYF.

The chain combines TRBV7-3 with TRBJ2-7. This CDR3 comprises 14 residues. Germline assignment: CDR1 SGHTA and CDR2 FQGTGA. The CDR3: CASSVSSGSYEQYF.

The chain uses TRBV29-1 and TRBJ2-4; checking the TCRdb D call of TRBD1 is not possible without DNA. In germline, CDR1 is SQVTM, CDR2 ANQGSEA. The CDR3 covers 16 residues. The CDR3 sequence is CSVESWGPLAKNIQYF.

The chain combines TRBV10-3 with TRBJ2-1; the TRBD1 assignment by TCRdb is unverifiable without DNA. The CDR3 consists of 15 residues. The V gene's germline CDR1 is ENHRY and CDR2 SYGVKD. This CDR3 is CAIRPGGDRGNEQFF.

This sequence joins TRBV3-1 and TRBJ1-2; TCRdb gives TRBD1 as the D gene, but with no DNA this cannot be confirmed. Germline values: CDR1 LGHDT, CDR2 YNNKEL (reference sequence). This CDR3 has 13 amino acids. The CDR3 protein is CASSHGEGRVDTF. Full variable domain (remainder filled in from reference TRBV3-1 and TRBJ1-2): DTAVSQTPKYLVTQMGNDKSIKCEQNLGHDTMYWYKQDSKKFLKIMFSYNNKELIINETVPNRFSPKSPDKAHLNLHINSLELGDSAVYFCASSHGEGRVDTFGSGTRLTVV.

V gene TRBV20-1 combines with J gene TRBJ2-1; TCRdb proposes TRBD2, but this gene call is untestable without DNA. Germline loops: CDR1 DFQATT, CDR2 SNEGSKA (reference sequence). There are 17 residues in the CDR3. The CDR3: CSARDELADKSYNEQFF.

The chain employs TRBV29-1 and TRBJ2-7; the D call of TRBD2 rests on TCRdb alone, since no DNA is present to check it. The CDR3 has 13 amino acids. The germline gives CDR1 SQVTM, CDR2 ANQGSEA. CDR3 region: CSVGGPPSYEQYF.

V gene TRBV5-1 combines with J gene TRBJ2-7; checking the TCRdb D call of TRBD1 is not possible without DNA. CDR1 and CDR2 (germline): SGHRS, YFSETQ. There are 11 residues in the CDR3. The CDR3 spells CASAGLDEQYF.